The 25 T cell receptor beta chains given below trace back to one sample, sequenced in a study of blood T cell repertoires in COVID-19. Here immunoSEQ multiplex PCR was the method, and the copy in TCRdb shows in-frame clones only, minus some. The sample lists 360,000 or so clones, under 90% occurring once. Material: PBMCs or T cells enriched from blood (not recorded which). Receptor source: a woman aged 25 to 39 who had recovered from COVID-19.

The CDR3 here is CASSLYPVDQPQHF. CDR3 in DNA: TGTGCCAGCAGTTTATATCCAGTCGATCAGCCCCAGCATTTT. V gene TRBV28 combines with J gene TRBJ1-5; D gene ambiguous. The germline V gene has CDR1 MDHEN and CDR2 SYDVKM. The germline V and J ends were trimmed by 1 base and 5 bases, with 9 bases remaining between them. This CDR3 contains 14 residues.

This chain links TRBV5-1 with TRBJ2-7, with D possibly TRBD2 on 6 matching bases. Trimming took off 2 bases at V and 5 bases at J, with 20 bases between the two ends. The CDR3 extends over 16 amino acids. Per the germline V gene, CDR1 is SGHRS and CDR2 is YFSETQ. CDR3: CASSFKEAEGRHEQYF. The CDR3 DNA reads TGCGCCAGCAGCTTTAAAGAAGCGGAGGGGCGTCACGAGCAGTACTTC.

The V and J genes are TRBV18 and TRBJ1-1; D unclear. The CDR3 is 17 residues long. V lost 3 bases and J 5 bases, leaving 22 bases between the germline ends. CDR1 KGHSH and CDR2 LQKENI come from the germline V gene. CDR3 DNA sequence: TGTGCCAGCTCACCCGAAAATCCCCTGGGGAGTTGGACTGAAGCTTTCTTT. It codes for CASSPENPLGSWTEAFF. Complete variable domain (other parts from reference TRBV18 and TRBJ1-1): NAGVMQNPRHLVRRRGQEARLRCSPMKGHSHVYWYRQLPEEGLKFMVYLQKENIIDESGMPKERFSAEFPKEGPSILRIQQVVRGDSAAYFCASSPENPLGSWTEAFFGQGTRLTVV.

V and J are TRBV9 and TRBJ1-3; D ambiguous. Germline V gives CDR1 SGDLS, CDR2 YYNGEE. V was shortened by 0 bases and J by 4 bases, with 14 bases between the two germline ends. This CDR3 region has 16 residues. This CDR3 is CASSVGSQPDGNTIYF. In nucleotides, the CDR3 is TGTGCCAGCAGCGTAGGTAGCCAACCTGACGGAAACACCATATATTTT.

The rearrangement joins TRBV3-1 (or the pseudogene TRBV3-2) to TRBJ1-2; 7 nucleotides align to TRBD1. The germline V gene has CDR1 LGHDT and CDR2 YNNKEL (reference sequence). Losses at the gene ends were 0 bases for V and 4 bases for J; bases not matched to a gene: 5. This CDR3 is 15 amino acids long. The CDR3 DNA follows: TGTGCCAGCAGCCAAGATCCGGGACAGCCCTATGGCTACACCTTC. It yields the protein CASSQDPGQPYGYTF.

The chain has TRBV19 and TRBJ1-1; D remains ambiguous. Trimming stripped 10 bases from V and 0 bases from J, with 9 bases between. The germline CDR1 and CDR2 sequences are LNHDA and SQIVND (reference sequence). This CDR3 has 12 residues. The CDR3 is CATNSVNTEAFF. CDR3 sequence (DNA): TGTGCCACCAACTCTGTGAACACTGAAGCTTTCTTT.

The CDR3 spells CARSLYRGSWELFF. The CDR3, as DNA: TGTGCCAGAAGCCTATACAGGGGATCATGGGAGCTGTTTTTT. The chain combines TRBV5-3 with TRBJ2-2; 7 positions match TRBD1. TRBV5-3 has ORF status, its function being uncertain. Trimming took 4 bases from V and 9 from J; bases not matched to a gene: 9. The CDR3 length is 14 residues.

This chain links TRBV20-1 with TRBJ1-6; possibly TRBD1 for D (5 bases). CDR1 is DFQATT, CDR2 SNEGSKA, per germline (reference sequence). The CDR3 length is 14 residues. V was pared by 3 bases and J by 8 bases, with 14 bases between. The CDR3 protein is CSASKGITDSPLHF. The CDR3 DNA follows: TGCAGTGCTAGTAAGGGGATCACGGATTCACCCCTCCACTTT.

This chain joins TRBV13 and TRBJ2-7; no clear D. CDR3 length: 12 residues. Germline lookup yields CDR1 PRHDT and CDR2 FYEKMQ (reference sequence). V lost 2 bases to trimming and J lost 3 bases, with 5 bases between them. The CDR3 DNA is TGTGCCAGCAGCTTATATAGCTACGAGCAGTACTTC. It codes for CASSLYSYEQYF.

CDR3 sequence reads: CASSSGTAGGNEQFF. In nucleotides, the CDR3 is TGTGCCAGCAGCTCCGGGACCGCGGGGGGCAATGAGCAGTTCTTC. The chain recombines TRBV11-3 with TRBJ2-1, with 8 bases fitting TRBD2. V shed 4 bases, J shed 6 bases, and the junction held 8 bases outside the gene matches. The CDR3 is made up of 15 amino acids. Germline CDR1 and CDR2: SGHNT and YENEEA.

The chain couples TRBV27 to TRBJ2-7; 10 positions agree with TRBD1. CDR1 and CDR2 (germline): MNHEY, SMNVEV (reference sequence). The CDR3 runs 14 residues. Germline trimming cut 6 bases from V and 7 bases from J; bases unmatched to any gene: 9. The CDR3 DNA reads TGTGCCAGCAGCCCGGGACAGGGGTACTATGAGCAGTACTTC. As protein: CASSPGQGYYEQYF.

This chain links TRBV11-1 with TRBJ2-7, with TRBD2 as a possible D gene (6 bases). This CDR3 is built from 15 residues. Trimming shortened V by 3 bases and J by 4 bases, and 16 bases separated the two germline ends. The germline V gene has CDR1 SGHAT and CDR2 FQDESV (reference sequence). Here the CDR3 DNA reads TGTGCCAGCAGCTTCGGGGCGGGGTTCGGGTACGAGCAGTACTTC. Protein sequence: CASSFGAGFGYEQYF. The full variable domain, its missing parts supplied by reference TRBV11-1 and TRBJ2-7, is EAEVAQSPRYKITEKSQAVAFWCDPISGHATLYWYRQILGQGPELLVQFQDESVVDDSQLPKDRFSAERLKGVDSTLKIQPAELGDSAMYLCASSFGAGFGYEQYFGPGTRLTVT.

V and J are TRBV30 and TRBJ2-7; 11 nucleotides line up with TRBD2. The germline V gene has CDR1 GTSNPN and CDR2 SVGIG (reference sequence). This CDR3 spans 14 amino acids. The V gene end was trimmed by 5 bases and the J gene end by 7 bases; junction bases not matched to a gene: 10. The CDR3 protein is CAWAQTSGMREQYF. DNA for the CDR3: TGTGCCTGGGCCCAGACTAGCGGGATGAGGGAGCAGTACTTC.

The chain recombines TRBV28 with TRBJ1-2; D remains ambiguous. V lost 2 bases, J lost 3 bases, and 10 bases lay in between. CDR1 and CDR2 (germline): MDHEN, SYDVKM. The CDR3 has 14 amino acids. In nucleotides, the CDR3 is TGTGCCAGCAGTTTAAGTATGGGCTACTATGGCTACACCTTC. Translated, it gives CASSLSMGYYGYTF.

This clone showed up just once. This chain uses TRBV11-1 with TRBJ1-2, with 7 bases matching TRBD1. Germline CDR1 reads SGHAT; CDR2 reads FQDESV (reference sequence). The ends lost 3 bases at V and 0 bases at J; junction bases unmatched: 4. The CDR3 spans 15 residues. CDR3 amino acids: CASSLDRTTNYGYTF. CDR3 bases: TGTGCCAGCAGCTTGGACAGGACTACTAACTATGGCTACACCTTC.

In nucleotides, the CDR3 is TGTGCCATCACCCGACAGGGGACGGGGGAGCAGTACTTC. It codes for CAITRQGTGEQYF. J is TRBJ2-7 and V is TRBV10-3, with 8 bases fitting TRBD1. J was trimmed by 7 bases and V by 7 bases; bases with no gene match: 9. The CDR3 spans 13 residues. The germline gives CDR1 ENHRY, CDR2 SYGVKD.

This chain connects TRBV4-3 to TRBJ2-7; the D gene is possibly TRBD1 (6 bases). Per germline, CDR1 LGHNA and CDR2 YSLEER. CDR3 length: 15 amino acids. With 0 bases removed from V and 5 bases from J, the gap between germline ends came to 14 bases. For the CDR3, the DNA is TGCGCCAGCAGCCAAGATACAGGGTGGGGGAACGAGCAGTACTTC. It is translated as CASSQDTGWGNEQYF.

J is TRBJ1-4 and V is TRBV5-4; perhaps TRBD1 as D (5 bases). Germline CDR1 and CDR2: SGHNT and YYREEE (reference sequence). The CDR3 spans 15 residues. V shed 0 bases and J shed 4 bases, with 10 bases lying between them. As DNA, the CDR3 is TGTGCCAGCAGCTTGGGGGGCACCCGTAATGAAAAACTGTTTTTT. It codes for CASSLGGTRNEKLFF.

The chain carries TRBV11-2 and TRBJ2-5, with a possible D match to TRBD2 (6 bases). V was pared by 3 bases and J by 10 bases, with 15 bases between. CDR1 is SGHAT, CDR2 FQNNGV, per germline. The CDR3 spans 13 residues. CDR3 sequence reads: CASSFQFGGHQYF. CDR3 DNA sequence: TGTGCCAGCAGCTTCCAGTTCGGGGGTCACCAGTACTTC.

V is TRBV6-5 and J is TRBJ2-7, with 7 bases aligning to TRBD1. The CDR3 loop spans 13 amino acids. V dropped 8 bases and J dropped 4; count of bases not matched to a gene: 8. Germline V gene data show CDR1 as MNHEY and CDR2 as SVGAGI. The DNA for the CDR3 is TGTGCCAGCCTCCAGGGGGTTGCATACGAGCAGTACTTC. It specifies CASLQGVAYEQYF.

This chain connects TRBV6-5 to TRBJ1-2; 7 nucleotides match TRBD1. J gave up 7 bases and V 7 bases, and 12 bases lay outside the gene matches. Per germline, CDR1 MNHEY and CDR2 SVGAGI. The length of the CDR3 is 14 residues. The CDR3: CASTSGQTRGGYTF. The CDR3 DNA is TGTGCCAGCACTTCGGGACAGACGAGGGGTGGCTACACCTTC.

CDR3 DNA: TGTGCCAGCAGCTTCTGGGCTGATGATGAAAAACTGTTTTTT. It yields the protein CASSFWADDEKLFF. The J gene is TRBJ1-4, the V gene TRBV7-6; D gene unclear. Trimming took 3 bases from V and 6 from J, leaving 11 bases between them. Looked up from germline, CDR1 is SGHVS and CDR2 is FNYEAQ. The CDR3 totals 14 residues.

The chain employs TRBV19 and TRBJ1-3; D perhaps matches TRBD1 (5 bases). This CDR3 comprises 14 residues. Germline values: CDR1 LNHDA, CDR2 SQIVND (reference sequence). Trimming pared 5 bases from V and 4 bases from J, leaving 12 bases between. CDR3 sequence reads: CASSPTARGNTIYF. The CDR3 coding sequence is TGTGCCAGTAGTCCGACAGCGCGGGGAAACACCATATATTTT.

The chain links TRBV7-3 to TRBJ1-2; D is unresolved. Trimming took 0 bases from V and 6 from J, leaving 14 bases between them. The V gene's germline CDR1 is SGHTA and CDR2 FQGTGA. The CDR3 consists of 15 residues. The CDR3 nucleotides read TGTGCCAGCAGCTTAACCGGAATGGTGGCGGATGGCTACACCTTC. It is translated as CASSLTGMVADGYTF.

The chain couples TRBV5-6 to TRBJ1-6; TRBD1 matches at 10 bases. The V gene's germline CDR1 is SGHDT and CDR2 YYEEEE. The trim removed 3 bases at V and 11 bases at J, leaving 5 bases unmatched. The CDR3 is made up of 14 amino acids. For the CDR3, the DNA is TGTGCCAGCAGCTCCCGGGACAGGGGTACACCCCTCCACTTT. This codes for CASSSRDRGTPLHF.